The 6 T cell receptor beta chains reported below all come from one sample, sequenced in a study of beta chain features in type 1 diabetes. What was sequenced were expressed TCRB transcripts, since all of the isolated RNA had been reverse transcribed. Profiled with immunoSEQ multiplex PCR; TCRdb holds only in-frame clones, not every one. The data contain about 220,000 clones, approximately 10% of them singletons. The sequenced sample was central memory CD4+ T cells from blood. These receptors were obtained from a man between 18 and 29 years old in good health.

The chain couples TRBV29-1 to TRBJ2-2, with 8 bases that match TRBD1. Germline V gene data show CDR1 as SQVTM and CDR2 as ANQGSEA. The J segment lost 2 bases and the V segment lost 5 bases, leaving 7 bases of the junction unmatched. CDR3 size: 15 residues. CDR3 residues: CSVTGGTGNTGELFF. CDR3 DNA: TGCAGCGTTACGGGCGGGACAGGAAACACCGGGGAGCTGTTTTTT.

The chain links TRBV7-2 to TRBJ1-1; D unclear. The CDR3 sequence is 13 residues long. Trimming took 3 bases from V and 0 from J, leaving 5 bases between them. Germline-derived CDR1 and CDR2 are SGHTA and FQGNSA. The CDR3 spells CASSFTVNTEAFF. The CDR3 region has the DNA TGTGCCAGCAGCTTTACAGTGAACACTGAAGCTTTCTTT.

This clone showed up many times. The chain uses TRBV7-2 and TRBJ2-1, with 7 bases lining up with TRBD2. V shed 5 bases, J shed 0 bases, and the junction held 4 bases outside the gene matches. Germline-derived CDR1 and CDR2 are SGHTA and FQGNSA. This CDR3 is built from 15 residues. In DNA form, the CDR3 reads TGTGCCAGCAGCACCAGCGGGACCTCCTACAATGAGCAGTTCTTC. This codes for CASSTSGTSYNEQFF.

The chain uses TRBV10-3 and TRBJ2-3; 8 bases match TRBD2. The germline gives CDR1 ENHRY, CDR2 SYGVKD. The CDR3 has 15 amino acids. V gave up 3 bases and J gave up 2 bases; unmatched junction bases: 4. The CDR3 reads CAISDGREATDTQYF. The CDR3 DNA reads TGTGCCATCAGTGATGGGCGGGAGGCCACAGATACGCAGTATTTT.

This clone has a count of ten or more. This rearrangement joins TRBV29-1 to TRBJ2-5; perhaps TRBD2 as D (5 bases). Germline lookup yields CDR1 SQVTM and CDR2 ANQGSEA. This CDR3 has 14 residues. Between the trimmed V and J ends, which lost 7 bases and 5 bases, there was a span of 20 bases. CDR3 sequence: CSGRSSDWRETQYF. Written as DNA, the CDR3 is TGCAGCGGCCGCTCCTCAGACTGGAGGGAGACCCAGTACTTC.

V usage is TRBV20-1 and J usage is TRBJ1-1; 7 nucleotides match TRBD1. The CDR3 extends over 11 amino acids. Germline loops: CDR1 DFQATT, CDR2 SNEGSKA (reference sequence). The J segment lost 5 bases and the V segment lost 6 bases, leaving 3 bases of the junction unmatched. The CDR3 here is CSARTGTEAFF. In nucleotides, the CDR3 is TGCAGTGCCCGGACAGGTACTGAAGCTTTCTTT.